This note documents a single T cell receptor beta chain sequence. Its specificity is not known. The same CDR3 can be traced to other DNA sequences in this sample. This entry comes from a study of T cell repertoires and HLA-DP antigens. As for the study in general: CD4+ T cells were cocultured with HeLa cells expressing HLA-DP.

Libraries were prepared by immunoSEQ multiplex PCR; TCRdb keeps only in-frame clonotypes and omits some of them. Among fewer than 75,000 clones, around 80% were seen once, and the ten largest hold around 1.6%. Study-level points and caveats: A non-physiological HeLa system presented antigen to total CD4+ responders.

This receptor was obtained from a man aged 60-69 years in good health and CMV-seronegative. The sample was CD4+ T cells from PBMCs.

In nucleotides, the CDR3 is TGTGCCAGCAGTTACCGGAATCAGCCCCAGCATTTT. Translating it yields CASSYRNQPQHF. This chain connects TRBV6-5 to TRBJ1-5; the D is unclear. CDR1 is MNHEY, CDR2 SVGAGI, per germline. The CDR3 has 12 amino acids. The ends were cut back, 2 bases at V and 4 bases at J, with 3 bases in the middle.